This T cell receptor beta chain was captured by sequencing in a study of beta chain features in type 1 diabetes. Study at large: Sorted cells examined across all samples numbered 100 million to 140 million. Overall study results and limits: Insertions were fewer and deletions more numerous at VDJ junctions in type 1 diabetes patients.

Comments on this clone: Its target is not known.

All of the sorted populations showed purity greater than 95%. V was pared by 3 bases and J by 4 bases, with 5 bases of the junction left unmatched. Germline V CDR1 and CDR2: SGHNT, YYREEE (reference sequence). The CDR3 has 15 residues. The isolated RNA, all of it, was reverse transcribed, so expressed TCRB transcripts were what got sequenced. Sequencing used immunoSEQ multiplex PCR; TCRdb keeps in-frame clones, though not all of them. Of 350,000 to 450,000 clones listed, roughly 14% are singletons. The chain employs TRBV5-4 and TRBJ2-5; TRBD1 matches at 11 bases. The sample comprised naive CD4+ T cells from blood. This TCR was sampled from a man aged 25-40 years in good health. The CDR3 DNA reads as TGTGCCAGCAGCTACTGGACAGGGGGCCGAGAGACCCAGTACTTC. Its protein product is CASSYWTGGRETQYF.